This passage covers 19 T cell receptor beta chains from one sample sequenced in a study of shared clonotypes between healthy human individuals (TCRdb year 2020). Libraries were made using the immunoSEQ multiplex PCR assay. The table comes from immuneACCESS by way of TCRdb, which keeps in-frame sequences with V and J called. Part of the clones is missing from these tables; in studies checked, under half for an unresolved V gene and the rest for unknown reasons. The sample table contains hundreds of thousands of clones; only one count was recorded for 60% to 80% of them. The ten largest clones take up more than 10% of the sample. Sequenced sample: PBMCs. These receptors were taken from a woman in her 40s in good health. Some clones in this sample may be carry-over from other donors' samples.

A word on this clone: This may come from a read error, since a much larger clone is one base off. The CDR3 DNA sequence: TGTGCCAGCAGCCCGGGGGGTCGAAACACAGGTACGCAGTATTTT. It yields the protein CASSPGGRNTGTQYF. The V gene is TRBV11-2, the J gene TRBJ2-3; 7 bases are shared with TRBD2. The CDR3 is 15 amino acids. Germline CDR1 SGHAT, CDR2 FQNNGV.

The chain combines TRBV5-6 with TRBJ2-1, with a tentative D call TRBD2 (5 bases). The CDR3 covers 15 residues. With 0 bases removed from V and 10 bases from J, the gap between germline ends came to 17 bases. Germline CDR1 SGHDT, CDR2 YYEEEE. The CDR3 here is CASSLAARVPQEQFF. The CDR3 coding sequence is TGTGCCAGCAGCTTGGCCGCGAGGGTCCCCCAGGAGCAGTTCTTC.

Comments on this clone: Only one base separates this from a far larger clonotype, so it likely reflects a read error. The same CDR3 arises from other DNA sequences in this sample as well. The chain joins TRBV7-9 to TRBJ2-5; D gene unclear. The germline gives CDR1 SEHNR, CDR2 FQNEAQ (reference sequence). V lost 9 bases and J 5 bases, leaving 19 bases between the germline ends. CDR3 length: 14 residues. CDR3 bases: TGTGCCAGTAGCAAGGACGCCGGATGGGAGACCCAGTACTTC. Translated: CASSKDAGWETQYF.

V is TRBV19 and J is TRBJ1-5, with 9 positions matching TRBD1. Germline trimming cut 4 bases from V and 3 bases from J; bases unmatched to any gene: 4. Germline V gene data show CDR1 as LNHDA and CDR2 as SQIVND (reference sequence). This CDR3 comprises 15 residues. The CDR3 DNA reads TGTGCCAGTAGTAGCGGACAGGGGATCAATCAGCCCCAGCATTTT. Residues: CASSSGQGINQPQHF. Full variable domain (missing parts from reference TRBV19 and TRBJ1-5): DGGITQSPKYLFRKEGQNVTLSCEQNLNHDAMYWYRQDPGQGLRLIYYSQIVNDFQKGDIAEGYSVSREKKESFPLTVTSAQKNPTAFYLCASSSGQGINQPQHFGDGTRLSIL.

The table lists this clone with a few counts. This chain joins TRBV5-1 and TRBJ2-7, with D possibly being TRBD2 (6 bases). This CDR3 is built from 15 residues. Germline CDR1 SGHRS, CDR2 YFSETQ. V lost 4 bases and J 4 bases, leaving 18 bases between the germline ends. The CDR3 region has the DNA TGCGCCAGCAGCGGCGGGACCGGGGAATCTTACGAGCAGTACTTC. It is translated as CASSGGTGESYEQYF.

This chain joins TRBV7-2 and TRBJ2-7; unclear D gene. The CDR3 runs 11 residues. Trimming pared 1 base from V and 9 bases from J, leaving 7 bases between. Looked up from germline, CDR1 is SGHTA and CDR2 is FQGNSA. CDR3 sequence: CASSLGLGQYF. The CDR3 DNA follows: TGTGCCAGCAGCTTAGGCCTTGGGCAGTACTTC.

This clone was seen just once. V and J are TRBV28 and TRBJ2-5, with D uncertain. The J call is uncertain, as TRBJ2-7 better fits the DNA end. Germline CDR1 reads MDHEN; CDR2 reads SYDVKM. CDR3 length: 12 amino acids. The CDR3 is CASSPYSYEQYF. As DNA, the CDR3 is TGTGCCAGCAGTCCTTACTCCTACGAGCAGTACTTC.

This clone came up a few times. The rearrangement links TRBV14 to TRBJ2-5; unclear D gene. Per the germline V gene, CDR1 is SGHDN and CDR2 is FVKESK. This CDR3 spans 15 amino acids. With 4 bases removed from V and 2 bases from J, the gap between germline ends came to 14 bases. The DNA of the CDR3 is TGTGCCAGCAGCCCTAGTACCAGGTTTCAAGAGACCCAGTACTTC. This codes for CASSPSTRFQETQYF.

The chain employs TRBV6-5 and TRBJ2-7, with D possibly being TRBD2 (7 bases). The CDR3 extends over 13 amino acids. Germline CDR1 reads MNHEY; CDR2 reads SVGAGI. V was cut by 8 bases and J by 3 bases, with 14 bases left in between. The CDR3 region is CASSLGGGYEQYF. CDR3 in DNA: TGTGCCAGCTCCCTAGGGGGGGGCTACGAGCAGTACTTC.

The CDR3 nucleotides read TGTGCCAGTAGCCTGTCGGCAGGGAGTATGCTCTACACCTTC. This gives the protein CASSLSAGSMLYTF. The chain carries TRBV19 and TRBJ1-2, with TRBD1 as a possible D gene (5 bases). The ends were cut back, 6 bases at V and 10 bases at J, with 21 bases in the middle. The CDR3 has 14 amino acids. Germline assignment: CDR1 LNHDA and CDR2 SQIVND (reference sequence).

The rearrangement uses TRBV6-5 and TRBJ2-5; weak D call: TRBD2 (6 bases). V was clipped by 6 bases and J by 7 bases, with 15 bases between them. The CDR3 extends over 13 amino acids. Germline V gene sequence: CDR1 MNHEY, CDR2 SVGAGI. The CDR3 nucleotides are TGTGCCAGCAGACCCGTGGGGGGTGTGACCCAGTACTTC. This sequence encodes CASRPVGGVTQYF.

The rearrangement uses TRBV18 and TRBJ1-1, with D tentatively TRBD1 (5 bases). V was trimmed by 5 bases and J by 0 bases, leaving 10 bases between them. Germline V gives CDR1 KGHSH, CDR2 LQKENI. The CDR3 covers 14 residues. CDR3 residues: CASSSGRLNTEAFF. Written as DNA, the CDR3 is TGTGCCAGCTCATCGGGACGGTTGAACACTGAAGCTTTCTTT.

Points on this clone: A junction end diverges from the germline sequence, so it may reflect a read error. This rearrangement joins TRBV4-2 to TRBJ2-7; 7 bases match TRBD1. Germline CDR1 LGHNA, CDR2 YNFKEQ. The CDR3 sequence is 15 residues long. The DNA for the CDR3 is TGTGCCAGCAGCCAAGACCGGGACAGCCTCTACGCGCAGTACTTC. This translates into CASSQDRDSLYAQYF.

The V and J genes are TRBV5-1 and TRBJ2-3, with 12 positions matching TRBD2. V was pared by 6 bases and J by 4 bases, with 6 bases of the junction left unmatched. This CDR3 comprises 15 residues. The germline gives CDR1 SGHRS, CDR2 YFSETQ. CDR3 sequence (DNA): TGCGCCAGCAACTCCGGGACTAGCGGGTCAGATACGCAGTATTTT. This gives the protein CASNSGTSGSDTQYF.

The V and J genes are TRBV6-5 and TRBJ2-1, with 8 bases that match TRBD1. The CDR3 runs 15 residues. J gave up 8 bases and V 0 bases, and 6 bases lay outside the gene matches. Germline CDR1 and CDR2: MNHEY and SVGAGI. DNA of the CDR3: TGTGCCAGCAGTTACTCGTTACAGGGGGGCGATGAGCAGTTCTTC. Translation: CASSYSLQGGDEQFF.

V is TRBV19 and J is TRBJ1-5; 7 positions match TRBD1. Germline loops: CDR1 LNHDA, CDR2 SQIVND (reference sequence). This CDR3 is built from 15 residues. With V trimmed by 3 bases and J by 2 bases, 4 bases remained unmatched. CDR3 sequence (DNA): TGTGCCAGTAGTATCCAGGGGGGCGGCAATCAGCCCCAGCATTTT. Amino acid sequence: CASSIQGGGNQPQHF.

This chain uses TRBV7-8 with TRBJ2-1; TRBD1 is a possible D gene (5 bases). The CDR3 consists of 16 residues. Per germline, CDR1 SGHVS and CDR2 FQNEAQ. The V gene lost 2 bases and the J gene lost 0 bases, with 11 bases spanning the gap. The CDR3: CASSLWTRDSYNEQFF. As DNA, the CDR3 is TGTGCCAGCAGCTTATGGACCAGGGACTCCTACAATGAGCAGTTCTTC.

The J gene is TRBJ2-7, the V gene TRBV7-2, with 12 bases that match TRBD2. Germline V CDR1 and CDR2: SGHTA, FQGNSA. The CDR3 has 16 residues. The ends lost 3 bases at V and 1 base at J; junction bases unmatched: 4. The CDR3 reads CASSFLAGGPSYEQYF. The CDR3, as DNA: TGTGCCAGCAGCTTTCTAGCGGGAGGGCCTTCCTACGAGCAGTACTTC.

The rearrangement uses TRBV5-1 and TRBJ1-3, with D possibly being TRBD1 (5 bases). V was pared by 4 bases and J by 0 bases, with 8 bases between. Germline V gene data show CDR1 as SGHRS and CDR2 as YFSETQ. The CDR3 covers 14 residues. CDR3 protein: CASSRDPSGNTIYF. In DNA, the CDR3 is TGCGCCAGCAGCCGGGACCCCTCTGGAAACACCATATATTTT.